This record looks at one TCR beta chain sequence and its context. Its specific antigen is unknown. Base-call qualities are not available, and no considerably larger clone is one nucleotide away. This entry is derived from a study of a mutant IDH1 vaccine in newly diagnosed glioma (dated by TCRdb to the early 2020s). Background for the entire study: Vaccination was initiated 4-6 weeks after radiotherapy alone, or concurrently with temozolomide cycles in the chemotherapy-containing groups. For exploratory analyses, longitudinal TCRB deep sequencing was carried out in around 26 treated patients wherever samples were available. Six visits were used for peripheral blood collection: V03 (baseline), V05, V07, V10, V12 and V13. The approximately 30 treated patients were about 60% male and around 38% female, with a mean age of around 40 years. The week-35 safety follow-up took place at visit V12, and the week-47 end of study took place at visit V13. Prior to enrollment, standard therapy consisting of radiotherapy alone, temozolomide alone, or radiochemotherapy with temozolomide had been administered to patients, with the combination being received by most patients.

Reading from cysteine to phenylalanine, the CDR3 counts 16 amino acids. Only the CDR3 region is kept as DNA, spanning 48 bases read in frame from base 1. Relative to germline, V is missing 0 bases and J is missing 4 bases, with 8 bases of the junction outside any gene match. The germline V gene supplies CDR1 SGHAT and CDR2 FQNNGV. The meaning of the sample's time point label: week 47, end of study. Each vaccine dose, consisting of 300 ug of a 20-mer mutant IDH1 peptide in Montanide, was administered subcutaneously with topical imiquimod. Patients were given eight vaccinations, in weeks 1, 3, 5, 7, 11, 15, 19 and 23, which matched visits V03 through V10. The donors had newly diagnosed IDH1-mutant astrocytomas of WHO grade 3 or 4 that showed loss of nuclear ATRX. The samples were drawn from NOA16, a multicentre, single-arm, open-label phase I trial in Germany that tested a mutant IDH1 peptide vaccine in humans for the first time. Genomic DNA for TCRB sequencing was isolated from EDTA blood with the DNeasy Blood and Tissue Kit.

Overall study outcomes, separate from this receptor: The authors noted that analyses of patient blood samples could not be reproduced because of sample limitations. PBMC samples for TCRB deep sequencing were selected based on availability. Immune responses induced by the vaccine were seen in roughly 95% of patients across multiple MHC alleles. Pseudoprogression seemed to be unrelated to changes in the top peripheral T cell clonotypes found by TCRB sequencing.

Library construction relied on the immunoSEQ multiplex PCR assay. Rearranged TCR beta chain sequences were amplified with the hsTCRB Kit following the manufacturer's protocol. TCRB libraries were sequenced on an Illumina MiSeq. As for the original processing: The kit vendor's proprietary platform handled demultiplexing, trimming and gene mapping. Held by TCRdb, this immuneACCESS table contains in-frame sequences only and omits some clones. Under half of the omission traces to an unresolved V gene where checked; the cause of the rest is unknown. V and J calls and clone size are copied from that table; D and trimming were computed from the DNA. This sample lists over 80,000 clones; over 75% were detected once. Jointly, the top ten make up 4% to 5.5% of the sample.

This sequence originates from a man aged 40-49 years with glioma. The rearranged chain carries TRBV11-2 and TRBJ1-2, and 7 bases in between align with TRBD1. Sequenced material: PBMCs, taken from a glioma patient whose treatment included an IDH1 peptide vaccine. The base sequence is TGTGCCAGCAGCTTAGAGTCACGGGCAGGGGGCTATGGCTACACCTTC. This yields the protein CASSLESRAGGYGYTF.